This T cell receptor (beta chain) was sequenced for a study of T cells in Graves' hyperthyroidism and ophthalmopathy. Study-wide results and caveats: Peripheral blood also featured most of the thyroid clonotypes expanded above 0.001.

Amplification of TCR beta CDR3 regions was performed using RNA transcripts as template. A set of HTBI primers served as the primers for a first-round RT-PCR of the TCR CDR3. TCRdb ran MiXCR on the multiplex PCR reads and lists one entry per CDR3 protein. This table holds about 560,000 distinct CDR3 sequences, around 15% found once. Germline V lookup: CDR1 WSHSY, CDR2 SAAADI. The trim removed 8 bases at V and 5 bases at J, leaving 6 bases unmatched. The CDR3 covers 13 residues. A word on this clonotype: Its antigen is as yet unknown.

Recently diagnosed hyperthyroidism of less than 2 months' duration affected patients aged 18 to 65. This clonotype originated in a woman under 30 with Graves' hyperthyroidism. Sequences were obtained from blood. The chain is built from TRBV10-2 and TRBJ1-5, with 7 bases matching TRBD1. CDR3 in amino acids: CASRQGLDQPQHF. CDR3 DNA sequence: TGCGCCAGCCGACAGGGTTTAGATCAGCCCCAGCATTTT.